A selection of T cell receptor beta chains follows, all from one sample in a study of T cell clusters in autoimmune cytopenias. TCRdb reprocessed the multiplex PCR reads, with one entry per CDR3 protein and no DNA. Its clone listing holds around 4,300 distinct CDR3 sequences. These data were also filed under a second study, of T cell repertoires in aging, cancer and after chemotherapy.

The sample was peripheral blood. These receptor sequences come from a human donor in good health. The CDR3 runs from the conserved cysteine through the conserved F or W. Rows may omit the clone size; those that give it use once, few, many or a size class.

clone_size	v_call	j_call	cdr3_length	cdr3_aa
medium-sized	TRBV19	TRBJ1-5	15	CASSIYRGLNQPQHF
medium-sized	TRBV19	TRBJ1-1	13	CASSPAGWTEAFF
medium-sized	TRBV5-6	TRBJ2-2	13	CASSLGRLGELFF
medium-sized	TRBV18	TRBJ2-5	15	CASSRLSGAQETQYF
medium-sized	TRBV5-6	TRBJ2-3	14	CASSLVDGTDTQYF
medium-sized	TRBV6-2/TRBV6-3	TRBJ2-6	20	CASSSPPGTGPFLGANVLTF
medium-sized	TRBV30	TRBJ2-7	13	CAWSDHRGREQYF
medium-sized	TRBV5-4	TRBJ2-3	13	CASISQGTDTQYF
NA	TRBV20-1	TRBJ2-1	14	CSADSLAQYNEQFF
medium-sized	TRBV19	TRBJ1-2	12	CASSTNPYGYTF
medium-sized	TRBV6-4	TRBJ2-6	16	CASSDSGGAGANVLTF
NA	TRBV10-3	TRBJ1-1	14	CAISPDRGNTEAFF
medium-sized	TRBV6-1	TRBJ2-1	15	CASNPLAGVANEQFF
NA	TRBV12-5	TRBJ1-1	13	CASGLYQGGKAFF
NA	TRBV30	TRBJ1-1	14	CAWSRTGLNTEAFF
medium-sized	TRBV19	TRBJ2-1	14	CASSSQWGEDEQFF
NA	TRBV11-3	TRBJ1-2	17	CASSLEIQGPGNYGYTF
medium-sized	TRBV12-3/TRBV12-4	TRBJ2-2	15	CASSLGETYTGELFF
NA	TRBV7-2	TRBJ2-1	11	CATSGYNEQFF
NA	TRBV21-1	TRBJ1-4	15	CASSKTRGLNEKLFF
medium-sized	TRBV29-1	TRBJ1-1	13	CSVEGTGRTEAFF
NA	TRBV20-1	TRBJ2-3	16	CSARSPGGRGSDTQYF
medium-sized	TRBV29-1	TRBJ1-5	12	CSVYDSGLSQHF
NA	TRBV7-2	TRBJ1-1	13	CASSLQGDTEAFF
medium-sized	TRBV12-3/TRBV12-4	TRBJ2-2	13	CASTTGGTGELFF
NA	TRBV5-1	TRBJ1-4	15	CASSFEWVPNEKLFF
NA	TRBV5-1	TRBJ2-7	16	CASSLEDLRAGYEQYF
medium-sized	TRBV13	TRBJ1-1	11	CASRKTGPAFF
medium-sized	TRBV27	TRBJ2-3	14	CASSLSGSTDTQYF
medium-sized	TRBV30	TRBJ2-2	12	CAWSGDTGELFF
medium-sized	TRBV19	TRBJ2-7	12	CASSLRAGEQYF
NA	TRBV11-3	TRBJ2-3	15	CASSSRTGFTDTQYF
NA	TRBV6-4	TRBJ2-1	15	CASRTGREAYNEQFF
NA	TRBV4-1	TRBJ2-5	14	CASSQEGTEETQYF
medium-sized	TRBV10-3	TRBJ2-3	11	CAIGGTDTQYF
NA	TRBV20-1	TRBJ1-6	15	CSASGTGTYNSPLHF
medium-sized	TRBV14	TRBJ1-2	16	CASRTQGATLDYGYTF
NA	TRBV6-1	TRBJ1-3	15	CASSALGASGNTIYF